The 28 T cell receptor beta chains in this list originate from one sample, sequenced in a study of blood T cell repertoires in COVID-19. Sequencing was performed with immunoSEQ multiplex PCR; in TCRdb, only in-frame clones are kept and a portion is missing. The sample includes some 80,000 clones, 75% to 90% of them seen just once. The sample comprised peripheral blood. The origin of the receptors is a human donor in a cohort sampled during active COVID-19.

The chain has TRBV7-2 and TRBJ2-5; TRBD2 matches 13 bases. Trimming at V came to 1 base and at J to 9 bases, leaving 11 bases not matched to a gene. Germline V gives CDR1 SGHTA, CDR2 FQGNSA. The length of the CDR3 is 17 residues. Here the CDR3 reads CASSLEGLAGVGWAQYF. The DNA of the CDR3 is TGTGCCAGCAGCTTAGAAGGACTAGCGGGGGTTGGGTGGGCCCAGTACTTC.

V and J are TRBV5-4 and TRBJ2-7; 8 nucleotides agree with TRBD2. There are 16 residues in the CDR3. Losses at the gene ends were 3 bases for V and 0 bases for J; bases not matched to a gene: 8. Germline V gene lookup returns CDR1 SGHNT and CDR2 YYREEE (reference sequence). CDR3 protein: CASSWGLSGSSYEQYF. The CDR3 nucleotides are TGTGCCAGCAGCTGGGGACTAAGCGGGAGCTCCTACGAGCAGTACTTC.

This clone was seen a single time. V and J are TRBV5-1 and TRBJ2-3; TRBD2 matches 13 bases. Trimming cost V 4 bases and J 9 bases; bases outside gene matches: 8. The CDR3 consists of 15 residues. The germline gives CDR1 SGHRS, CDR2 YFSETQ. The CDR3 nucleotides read TGCGCCAGCAGCCTAACTAGCGGGGGGGTGGAGACGCAGTATTTT. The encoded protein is CASSLTSGGVETQYF. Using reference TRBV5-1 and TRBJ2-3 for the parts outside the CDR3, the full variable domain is KAGVTQTPRYLIKTRGQQVTLSCSPISGHRSVSWYQQTPGQGLQFLFEYFSETQRNKGNFPGRFSGRQFSNSRSEMNVSTLELGDSALYLCASSLTSGGVETQYFGPGTRLTVL.

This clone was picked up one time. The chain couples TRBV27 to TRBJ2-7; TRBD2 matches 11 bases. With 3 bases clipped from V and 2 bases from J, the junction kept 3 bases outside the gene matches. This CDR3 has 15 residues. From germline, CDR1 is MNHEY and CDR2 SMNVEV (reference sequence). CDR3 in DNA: TGTGCCAGCAGTTTTCTAGCGGGGGGAGCCTACGAGCAGTACTTC. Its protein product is CASSFLAGGAYEQYF.

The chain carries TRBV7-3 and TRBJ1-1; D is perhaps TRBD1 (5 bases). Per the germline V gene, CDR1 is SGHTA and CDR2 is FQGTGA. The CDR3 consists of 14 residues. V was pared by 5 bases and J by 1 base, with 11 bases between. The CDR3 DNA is TGTGCCAGCAGCCGACAGTCCCAGAACACTGAAGCTTTCTTT. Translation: CASSRQSQNTEAFF.

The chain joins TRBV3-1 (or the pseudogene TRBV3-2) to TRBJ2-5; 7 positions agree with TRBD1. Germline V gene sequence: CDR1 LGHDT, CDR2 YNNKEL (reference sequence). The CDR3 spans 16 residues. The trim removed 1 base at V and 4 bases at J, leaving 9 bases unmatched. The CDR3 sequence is CASSQGPGGRGETQYF. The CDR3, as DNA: TGTGCCAGCAGCCAAGGGCCAGGGGGACGGGGAGAGACCCAGTACTTC.

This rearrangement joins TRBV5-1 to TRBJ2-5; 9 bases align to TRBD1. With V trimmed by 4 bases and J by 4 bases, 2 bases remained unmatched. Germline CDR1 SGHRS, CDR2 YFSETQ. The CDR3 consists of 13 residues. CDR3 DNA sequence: TGCGCCAGCAGCGTGGGACAGGGAGAGACCCAGTACTTC. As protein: CASSVGQGETQYF.

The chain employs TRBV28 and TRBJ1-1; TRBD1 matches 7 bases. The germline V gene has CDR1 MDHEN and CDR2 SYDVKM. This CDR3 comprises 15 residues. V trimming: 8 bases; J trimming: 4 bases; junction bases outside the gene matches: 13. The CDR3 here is CASHPGGTMGTEAFF. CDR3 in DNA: TGTGCCAGCCACCCAGGGGGGACCATGGGCACTGAAGCTTTCTTT.

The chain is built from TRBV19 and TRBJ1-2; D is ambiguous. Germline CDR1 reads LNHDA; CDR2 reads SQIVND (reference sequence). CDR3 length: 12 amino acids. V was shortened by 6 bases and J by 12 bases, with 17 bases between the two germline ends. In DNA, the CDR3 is TGTGCCAGTAGGGGAGGGCAGCTCCTCCACACCTTC. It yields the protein CASRGGQLLHTF.

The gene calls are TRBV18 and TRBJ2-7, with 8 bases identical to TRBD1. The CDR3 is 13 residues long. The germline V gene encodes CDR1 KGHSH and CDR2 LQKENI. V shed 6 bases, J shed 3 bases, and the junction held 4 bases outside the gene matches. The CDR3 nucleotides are TGTGCCAGCTCCCCGACAGGGGACTACGAGCAGTACTTC. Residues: CASSPTGDYEQYF. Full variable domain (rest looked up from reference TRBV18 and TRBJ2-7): NAGVMQNPRHLVRRRGQEARLRCSPMKGHSHVYWYRQLPEEGLKFMVYLQKENIIDESGMPKERFSAEFPKEGPSILRIQQVVRGDSAAYFCASSPTGDYEQYFGPGTRLTVT.

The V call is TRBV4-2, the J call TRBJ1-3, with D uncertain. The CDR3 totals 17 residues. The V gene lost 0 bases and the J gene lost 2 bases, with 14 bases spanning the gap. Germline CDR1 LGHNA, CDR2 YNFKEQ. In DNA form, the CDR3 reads TGTGCCAGCAGCCAAGATCACCAGGACTCGGCTGGAAACACCATATATTTT. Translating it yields CASSQDHQDSAGNTIYF.

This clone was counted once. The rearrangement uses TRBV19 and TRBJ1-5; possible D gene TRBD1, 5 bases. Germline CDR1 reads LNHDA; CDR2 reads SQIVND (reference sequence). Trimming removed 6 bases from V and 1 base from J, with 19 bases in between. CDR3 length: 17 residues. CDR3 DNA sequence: TGTGCCAGTAGGCCCCACCCCCAGGGACTAAGCAATCAGCCCCAGCATTTT. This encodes CASRPHPQGLSNQPQHF. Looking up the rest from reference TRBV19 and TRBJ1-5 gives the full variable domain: DGGITQSPKYLFRKEGQNVTLSCEQNLNHDAMYWYRQDPGQGLRLIYYSQIVNDFQKGDIAEGYSVSREKKESFPLTVTSAQKNPTAFYLCASRPHPQGLSNQPQHFGDGTRLSIL.

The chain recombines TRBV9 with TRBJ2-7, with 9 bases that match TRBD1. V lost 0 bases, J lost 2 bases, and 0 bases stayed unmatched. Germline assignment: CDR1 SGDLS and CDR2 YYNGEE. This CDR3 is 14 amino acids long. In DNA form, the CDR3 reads TGTGCCAGCAGCGTAGGGACAGGGGCCTACGAGCAGTACTTC. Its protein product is CASSVGTGAYEQYF.

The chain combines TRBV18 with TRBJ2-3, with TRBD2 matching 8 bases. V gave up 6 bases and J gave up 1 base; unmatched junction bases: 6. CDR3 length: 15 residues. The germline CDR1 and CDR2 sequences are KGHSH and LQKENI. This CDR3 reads CASSPSGSGTDTQYF. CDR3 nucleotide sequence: TGTGCCAGCTCCCCGAGCGGGAGCGGCACAGATACGCAGTATTTT.

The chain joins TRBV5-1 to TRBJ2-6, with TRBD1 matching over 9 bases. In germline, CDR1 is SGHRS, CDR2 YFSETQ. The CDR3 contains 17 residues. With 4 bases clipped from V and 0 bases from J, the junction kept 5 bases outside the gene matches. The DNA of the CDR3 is TGCGCCAGCAGCCGGGGACAGGGCCACTCTGGGGCCAACGTCCTGACTTTC. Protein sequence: CASSRGQGHSGANVLTF.

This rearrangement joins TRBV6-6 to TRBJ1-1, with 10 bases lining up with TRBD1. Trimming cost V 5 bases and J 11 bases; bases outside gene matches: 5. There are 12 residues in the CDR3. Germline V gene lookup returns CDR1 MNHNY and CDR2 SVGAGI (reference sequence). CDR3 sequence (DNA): TGTGCCAGCAGTCGGGACAGGGGAGCCGCTTTCTTT. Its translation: CASSRDRGAAFF.

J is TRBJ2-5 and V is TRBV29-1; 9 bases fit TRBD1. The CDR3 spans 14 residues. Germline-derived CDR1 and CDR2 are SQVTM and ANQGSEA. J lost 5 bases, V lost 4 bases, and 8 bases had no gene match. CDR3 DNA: TGCAGCGTTGCCCAGGGACAGGGATGGGAGACCCAGTACTTC. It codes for CSVAQGQGWETQYF.

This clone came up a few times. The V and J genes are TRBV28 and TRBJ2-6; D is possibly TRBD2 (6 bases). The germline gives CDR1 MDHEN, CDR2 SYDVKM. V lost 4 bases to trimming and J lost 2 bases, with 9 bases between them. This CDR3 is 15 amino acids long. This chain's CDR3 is CASSYGSAGANVLTF. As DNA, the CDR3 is TGTGCCAGCAGTTACGGGAGCGCTGGGGCCAACGTCCTGACTTTC.

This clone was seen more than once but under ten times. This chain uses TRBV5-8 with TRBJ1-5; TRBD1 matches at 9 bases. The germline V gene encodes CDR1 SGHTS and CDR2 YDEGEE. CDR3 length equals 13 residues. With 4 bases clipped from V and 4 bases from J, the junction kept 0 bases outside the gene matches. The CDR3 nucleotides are TGTGCCAGCAGCGGGACAGGGAATCAGCCCCAGCATTTT. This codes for CASSGTGNQPQHF.

This CDR3 reads CASSRGQENEKLFF. CDR3 DNA sequence: TGTGCCAGCAGCCGGGGACAGGAGAATGAAAAACTGTTTTTT. The rearrangement joins TRBV7-2 to TRBJ1-4; TRBD1 matches at 8 bases. Germline V gene data show CDR1 as SGHTA and CDR2 as FQGNSA. V was pared by 5 bases and J by 5 bases, with 4 bases of the junction left unmatched. This CDR3 has 14 amino acids.

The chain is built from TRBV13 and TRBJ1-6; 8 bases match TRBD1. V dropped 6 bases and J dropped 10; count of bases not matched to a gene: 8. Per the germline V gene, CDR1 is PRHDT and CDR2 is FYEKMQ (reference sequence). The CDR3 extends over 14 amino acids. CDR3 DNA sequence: TGTGCCAGCAGGACGGACAGGGTCGACTCACCCCTCCACTTT. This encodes CASRTDRVDSPLHF.

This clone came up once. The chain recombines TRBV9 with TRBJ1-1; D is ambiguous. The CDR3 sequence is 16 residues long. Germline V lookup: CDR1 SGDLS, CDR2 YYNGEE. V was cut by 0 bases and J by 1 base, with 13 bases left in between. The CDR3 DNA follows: TGTGCCAGCAGCGTAGGCTTACCTTTAGAGAACACTGAAGCTTTCTTT. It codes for CASSVGLPLENTEAFF.

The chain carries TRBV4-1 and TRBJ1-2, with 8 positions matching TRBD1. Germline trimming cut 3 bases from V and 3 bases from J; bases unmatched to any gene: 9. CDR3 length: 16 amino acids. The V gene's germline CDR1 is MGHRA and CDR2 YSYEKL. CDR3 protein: CASSQTPTGAYYGYTF. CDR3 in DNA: TGCGCCAGCAGCCAGACCCCGACAGGGGCTTACTATGGCTACACCTTC.

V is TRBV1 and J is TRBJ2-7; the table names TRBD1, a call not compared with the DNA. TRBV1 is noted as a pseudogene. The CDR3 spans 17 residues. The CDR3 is CTSMTASGTDFSYEQYF. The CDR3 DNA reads TGCACCAGCATGACCGCCTCCGGGACAGATTTTTCCTACGAGCAGTACTTC.

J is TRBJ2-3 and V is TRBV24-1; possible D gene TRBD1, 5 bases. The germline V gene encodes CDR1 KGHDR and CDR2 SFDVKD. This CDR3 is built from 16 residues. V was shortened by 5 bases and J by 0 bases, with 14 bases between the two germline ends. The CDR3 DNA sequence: TGTGCCACCAGTGGGGTCCAGGGCCTTAGCACAGATACGCAGTATTTT. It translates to CATSGVQGLSTDTQYF.

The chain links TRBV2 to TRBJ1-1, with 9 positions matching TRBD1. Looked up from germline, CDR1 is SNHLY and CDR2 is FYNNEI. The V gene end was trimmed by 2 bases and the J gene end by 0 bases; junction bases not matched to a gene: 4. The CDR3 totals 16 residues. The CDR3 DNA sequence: TGTGCCAGCAGTGAATACGGGACAGGGCTGAACACTGAAGCTTTCTTT. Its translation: CASSEYGTGLNTEAFF.

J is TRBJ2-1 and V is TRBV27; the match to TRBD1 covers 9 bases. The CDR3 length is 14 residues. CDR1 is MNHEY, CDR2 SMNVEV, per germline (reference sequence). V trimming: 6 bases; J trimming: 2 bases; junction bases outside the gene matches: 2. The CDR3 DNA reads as TGTGCCAGCAGCGGGACAGGGACCTACAATGAGCAGTTCTTC. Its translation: CASSGTGTYNEQFF.

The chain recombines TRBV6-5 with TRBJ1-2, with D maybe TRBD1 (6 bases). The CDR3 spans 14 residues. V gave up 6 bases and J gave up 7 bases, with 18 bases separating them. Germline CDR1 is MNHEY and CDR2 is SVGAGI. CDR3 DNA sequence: TGTGCCAGCAGCCCGAACCGGGACACGGCTGGCTACACCTTC. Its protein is CASSPNRDTAGYTF.